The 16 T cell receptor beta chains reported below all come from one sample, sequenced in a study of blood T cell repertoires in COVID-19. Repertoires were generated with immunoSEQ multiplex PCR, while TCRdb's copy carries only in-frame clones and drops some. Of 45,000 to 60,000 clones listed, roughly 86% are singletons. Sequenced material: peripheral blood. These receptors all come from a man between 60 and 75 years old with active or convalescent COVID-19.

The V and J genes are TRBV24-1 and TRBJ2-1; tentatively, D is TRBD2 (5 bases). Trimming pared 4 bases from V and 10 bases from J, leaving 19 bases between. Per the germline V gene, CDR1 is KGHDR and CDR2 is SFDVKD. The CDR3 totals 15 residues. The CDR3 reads CATSDPGSDRSEQFF. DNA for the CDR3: TGTGCCACCAGTGACCCGGGATCAGATCGTTCCGAGCAGTTCTTC.

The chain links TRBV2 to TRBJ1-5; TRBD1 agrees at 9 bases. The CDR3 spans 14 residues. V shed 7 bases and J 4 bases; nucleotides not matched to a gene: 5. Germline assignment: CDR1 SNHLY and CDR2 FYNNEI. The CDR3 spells CASTRTGENQPQHF. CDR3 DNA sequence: TGTGCCAGCACTCGGACAGGGGAAAATCAGCCCCAGCATTTT. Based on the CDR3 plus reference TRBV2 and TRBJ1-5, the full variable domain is EPEVTQTPSHQVTQMGQEVILRCVPISNHLYFYWYRQILGQKVEFLVSFYNNEISEKSEIFDDQFSVERPDGSNFTLKIRSTKLEDSAMYFCASTRTGENQPQHFGDGTRLSIL.

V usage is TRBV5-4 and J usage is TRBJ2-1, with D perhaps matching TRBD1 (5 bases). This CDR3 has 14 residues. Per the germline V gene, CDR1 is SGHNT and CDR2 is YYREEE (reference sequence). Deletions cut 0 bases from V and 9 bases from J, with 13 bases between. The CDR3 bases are TGTGCCAGCAGCTTGGAAGCTAGAACAGGTGAGCAGTTCTTC. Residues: CASSLEARTGEQFF.

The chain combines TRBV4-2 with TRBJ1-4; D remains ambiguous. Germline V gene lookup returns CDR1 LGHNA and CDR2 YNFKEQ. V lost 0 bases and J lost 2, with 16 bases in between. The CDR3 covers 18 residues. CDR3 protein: CASSQDPPGEETNEKLFF. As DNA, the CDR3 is TGTGCCAGCAGCCAAGACCCCCCTGGAGAGGAGACTAATGAAAAACTGTTTTTT.

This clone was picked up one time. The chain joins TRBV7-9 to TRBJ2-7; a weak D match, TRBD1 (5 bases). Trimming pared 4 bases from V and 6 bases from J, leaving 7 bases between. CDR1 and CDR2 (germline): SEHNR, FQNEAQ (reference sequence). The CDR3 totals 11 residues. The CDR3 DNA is TGTGCCAGCAGCTCCAGGGCCGAGCAGTACTTC. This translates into CASSSRAEQYF.

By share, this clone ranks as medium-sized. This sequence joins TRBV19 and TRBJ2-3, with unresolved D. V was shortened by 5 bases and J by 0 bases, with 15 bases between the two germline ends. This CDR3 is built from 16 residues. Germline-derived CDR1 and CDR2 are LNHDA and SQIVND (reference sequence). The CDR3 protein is CASSGTAHPSTDTQYF. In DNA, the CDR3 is TGTGCCAGTAGTGGTACAGCACACCCTAGCACAGATACGCAGTATTTT.

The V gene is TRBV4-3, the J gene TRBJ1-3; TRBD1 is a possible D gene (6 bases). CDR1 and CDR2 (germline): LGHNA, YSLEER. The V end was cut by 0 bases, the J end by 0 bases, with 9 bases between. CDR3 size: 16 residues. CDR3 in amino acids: CASSQDQGYSGNTIYF. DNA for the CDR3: TGCGCCAGCAGCCAAGATCAGGGGTACTCTGGAAACACCATATATTTT.

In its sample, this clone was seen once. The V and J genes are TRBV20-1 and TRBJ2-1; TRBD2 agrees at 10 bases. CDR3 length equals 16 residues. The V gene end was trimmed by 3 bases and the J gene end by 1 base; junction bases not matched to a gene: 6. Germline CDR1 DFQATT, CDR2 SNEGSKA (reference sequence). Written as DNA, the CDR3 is TGCAGTGCTAGTGAGCTAGCGGGGGAATCCTACAATGAGCAGTTCTTC. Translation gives CSASELAGESYNEQFF.

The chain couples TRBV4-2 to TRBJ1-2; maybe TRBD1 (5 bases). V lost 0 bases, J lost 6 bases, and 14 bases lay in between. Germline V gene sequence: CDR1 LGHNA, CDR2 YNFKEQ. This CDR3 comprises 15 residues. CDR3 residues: CASSQDWIGVNGYTF. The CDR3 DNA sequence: TGTGCCAGCAGCCAAGATTGGATAGGGGTAAATGGCTACACCTTC.

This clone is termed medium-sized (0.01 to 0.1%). The CDR3 sequence is CASSYVARETQYF. The CDR3, as DNA: TGTGCCAGCAGTTATGTAGCGCGCGAGACCCAGTACTTC. This rearrangement joins TRBV6-2 or TRBV6-3 to TRBJ2-5; TRBD2 is a possible D gene (5 bases). The CDR3 is 13 residues long. Trimming shortened V by 3 bases and J by 5 bases, and 10 bases separated the two germline ends. Germline V gene data show CDR1 as MNHEY and CDR2 as SVGEGT.

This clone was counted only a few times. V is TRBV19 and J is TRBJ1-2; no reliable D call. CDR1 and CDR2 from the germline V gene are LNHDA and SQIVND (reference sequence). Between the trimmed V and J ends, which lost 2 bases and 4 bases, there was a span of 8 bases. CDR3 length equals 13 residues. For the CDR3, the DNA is TGTGCCAGTAGTATACCCGGGTCCTATGGCTACACCTTC. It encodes CASSIPGSYGYTF.

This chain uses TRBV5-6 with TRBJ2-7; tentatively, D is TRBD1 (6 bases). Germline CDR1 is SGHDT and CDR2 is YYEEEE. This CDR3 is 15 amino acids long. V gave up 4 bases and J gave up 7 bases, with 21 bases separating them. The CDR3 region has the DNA TGTGCCAGCAGCCTTCTCCAGGGGACGACCCAAGAGCAGTACTTC. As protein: CASSLLQGTTQEQYF.

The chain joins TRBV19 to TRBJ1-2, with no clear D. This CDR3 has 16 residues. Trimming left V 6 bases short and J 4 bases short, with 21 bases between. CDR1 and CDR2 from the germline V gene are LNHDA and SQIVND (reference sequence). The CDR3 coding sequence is TGTGCCAGTAGGCTGGACGGCCTACGGGGTGGCTATGGCTACACCTTC. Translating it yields CASRLDGLRGGYGYTF.

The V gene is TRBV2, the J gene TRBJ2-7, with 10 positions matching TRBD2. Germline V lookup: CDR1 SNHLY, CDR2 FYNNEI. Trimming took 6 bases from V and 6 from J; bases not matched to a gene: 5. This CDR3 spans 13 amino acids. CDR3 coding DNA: TGTGCCAGCAGGGGACTAGCGCCAACCGAGCAGTACTTC. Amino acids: CASRGLAPTEQYF.

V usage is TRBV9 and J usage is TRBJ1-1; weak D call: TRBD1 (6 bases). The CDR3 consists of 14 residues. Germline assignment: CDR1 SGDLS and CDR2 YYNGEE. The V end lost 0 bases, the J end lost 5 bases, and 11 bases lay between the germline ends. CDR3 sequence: CASSVALGATEAFF. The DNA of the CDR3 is TGTGCCAGCAGCGTAGCTTTGGGGGCGACTGAAGCTTTCTTT.

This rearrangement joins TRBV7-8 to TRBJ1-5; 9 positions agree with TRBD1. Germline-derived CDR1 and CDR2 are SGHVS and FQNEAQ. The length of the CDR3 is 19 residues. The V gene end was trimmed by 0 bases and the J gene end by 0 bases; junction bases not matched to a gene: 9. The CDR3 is CASSLAFMDRGHSNQPQHF. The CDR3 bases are TGTGCCAGCAGCTTAGCTTTCATGGACAGGGGACATAGCAATCAGCCCCAGCATTTT.